This T cell receptor beta chain was recorded in a study of blood T cells in healthy people across ages. Trimming stripped 5 bases from V and 3 bases from J, with 8 bases between. The CDR3 totals 13 residues. Germline CDR1 SEHNR, CDR2 FQNEAQ (reference sequence). A second PCR, run for roughly 7 to 11 cycles, used a sample-barcoded 5' primer plus a J-beta primer mix. TCRdb reprocessed the 5' RACE reads with MiXCR, giving one entry per CDR3 protein. The sample records about 1.1 million distinct CDR3 sequences, under 40% being singletons. V usage is TRBV7-9 and J usage is TRBJ2-4; D is ambiguous. Source material: blood. The sequence came from a man aged 18 to 29 in good health. In DNA, the CDR3 is TGTGCCAGCAGCCCCTCTGGCAAAAACATTCAGTACTTC. Encoded protein: CASSPSGKNIQYF.